The clone carrying this T cell receptor (beta chain) was recorded once. This specimen belongs to a study of T cell responses to AZD1222 COVID-19 vaccine. Deletions cut 3 bases from V and 2 bases from J, with 8 bases between. This CDR3 has 13 amino acids. Assay used: immunoSEQ multiplex PCR; TCRdb lists only in-frame clones, some missing. The table lists 150,000 to 200,000 clones, approximately 92% of them singletons. The TCR was taken from an adult in good health. This sequence joins TRBV12-3 or TRBV12-4 and TRBJ2-7; no definite D call. The material was peripheral blood, obtained on day 0 of AZD1222 vaccination. Here the CDR3 DNA reads TGTGCCAGCAGTTTTGTCGGAACCTACGAGCAGTACTTC. Amino acid sequence: CASSFVGTYEQYF.